This entry lists 2 T cell receptor beta chains sequenced from one sample in a study of cytomegalovirus exposure and HLA in healthy donors. PCR amplification relied on 60 Vbeta primers (plus 13 Jbeta primers). Assay: immunoSEQ multiplex PCR; the TCRdb copy retains only in-frame clones and omits some. The data show roughly 110,000 clones, about 72% seen once. What was sequenced was PBMCs. These receptor sequences come from a man between 18 and 35 years old in good health and CMV-seronegative.

The chain combines TRBV6-5 with TRBJ2-7, with D possibly being TRBD1 (5 bases). Looked up from germline, CDR1 is MNHEY and CDR2 is SVGAGI. This CDR3 has 16 amino acids. V lost 1 base, J lost 3 bases, and 16 bases lay in between. CDR3 residues: CASSYFPARADYEQYF. The DNA for the CDR3 is TGTGCCAGCAGTTACTTTCCGGCCAGGGCAGACTACGAGCAGTACTTC.

The rearrangement uses TRBV25-1 and TRBJ1-2, with TRBD1 identical over 10 bases. This CDR3 comprises 16 residues. The germline gives CDR1 MGHDK, CDR2 SYGVNS. V lost 3 bases, J lost 8 bases, and 12 bases stayed unmatched. CDR3 residues: CASSDRTGGSLGGYTF. Here the CDR3 DNA reads TGTGCCAGCAGTGATCGGACAGGGGGTTCCCTCGGGGGCTACACCTTC.